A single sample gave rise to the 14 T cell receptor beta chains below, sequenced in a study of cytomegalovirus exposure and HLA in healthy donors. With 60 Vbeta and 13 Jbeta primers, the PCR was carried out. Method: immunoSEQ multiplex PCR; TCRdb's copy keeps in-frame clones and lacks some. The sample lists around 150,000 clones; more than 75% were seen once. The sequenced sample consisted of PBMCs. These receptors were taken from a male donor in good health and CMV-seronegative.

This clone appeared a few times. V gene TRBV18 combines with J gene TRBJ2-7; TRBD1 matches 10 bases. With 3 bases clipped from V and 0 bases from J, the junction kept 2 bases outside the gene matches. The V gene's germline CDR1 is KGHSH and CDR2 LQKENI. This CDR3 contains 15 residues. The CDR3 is CASSPGTGDSYEQYF. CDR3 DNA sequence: TGTGCCAGCTCACCTGGGACAGGGGACTCCTACGAGCAGTACTTC.

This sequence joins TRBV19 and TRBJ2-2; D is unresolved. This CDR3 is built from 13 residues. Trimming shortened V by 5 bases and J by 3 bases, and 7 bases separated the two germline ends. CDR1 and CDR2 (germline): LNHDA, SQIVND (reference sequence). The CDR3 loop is CASSLRYTGELFF. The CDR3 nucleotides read TGTGCCAGTAGTCTACGATACACCGGGGAGCTGTTTTTT. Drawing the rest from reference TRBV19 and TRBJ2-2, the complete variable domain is DGGITQSPKYLFRKEGQNVTLSCEQNLNHDAMYWYRQDPGQGLRLIYYSQIVNDFQKGDIAEGYSVSREKKESFPLTVTSAQKNPTAFYLCASSLRYTGELFFGEGSRLTVL.

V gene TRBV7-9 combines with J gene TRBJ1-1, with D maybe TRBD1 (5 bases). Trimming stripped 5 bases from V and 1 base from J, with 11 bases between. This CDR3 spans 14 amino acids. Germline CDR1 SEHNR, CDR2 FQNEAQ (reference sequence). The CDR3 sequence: CASSPRAANTEAFF. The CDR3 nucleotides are TGTGCCAGCAGCCCCAGGGCCGCGAACACTGAAGCTTTCTTT.

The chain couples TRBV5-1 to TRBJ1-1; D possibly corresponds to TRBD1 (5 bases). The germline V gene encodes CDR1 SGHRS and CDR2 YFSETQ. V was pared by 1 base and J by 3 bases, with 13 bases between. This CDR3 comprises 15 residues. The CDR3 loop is CASSLSTVRDTEAFF. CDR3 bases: TGCGCCAGCAGCTTGTCGACAGTTCGGGACACTGAAGCTTTCTTT.

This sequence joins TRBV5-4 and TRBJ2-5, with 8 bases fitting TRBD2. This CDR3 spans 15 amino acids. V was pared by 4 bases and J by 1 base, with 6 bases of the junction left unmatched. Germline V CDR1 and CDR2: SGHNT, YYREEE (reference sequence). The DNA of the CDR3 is TGTGCCAGCAGCCCGGGGGGGAGGGCCCAAGAGACCCAGTACTTC. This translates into CASSPGGRAQETQYF.

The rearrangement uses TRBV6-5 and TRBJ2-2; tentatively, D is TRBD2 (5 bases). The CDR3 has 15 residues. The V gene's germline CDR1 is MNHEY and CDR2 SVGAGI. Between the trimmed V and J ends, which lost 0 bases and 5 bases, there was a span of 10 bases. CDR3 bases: TGTGCCAGCAGTTACTCGTCTCTAGCAACCGGGGAGCTGTTTTTT. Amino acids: CASSYSSLATGELFF.

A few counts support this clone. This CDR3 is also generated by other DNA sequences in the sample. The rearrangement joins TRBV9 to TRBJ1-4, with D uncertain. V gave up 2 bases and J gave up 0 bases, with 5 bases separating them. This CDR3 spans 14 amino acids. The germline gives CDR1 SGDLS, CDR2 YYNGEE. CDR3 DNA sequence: TGTGCCAGCAGCGTTACGGCAACTAATGAAAAACTGTTTTTT. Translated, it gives CASSVTATNEKLFF. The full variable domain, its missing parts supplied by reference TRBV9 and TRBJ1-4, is DSGVTQTPKHLITATGQRVTLRCSPRSGDLSVYWYQQSLDQGLQFLIQYYNGEERAKGNILERFSAQQFPDLHSELNLSSLELGDSALYFCASSVTATNEKLFFGSGTQLSVL.

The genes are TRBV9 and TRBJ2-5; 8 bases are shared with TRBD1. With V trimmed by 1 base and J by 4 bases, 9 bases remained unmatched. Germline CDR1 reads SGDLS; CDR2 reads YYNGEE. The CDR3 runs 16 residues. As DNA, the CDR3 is TGTGCCAGCAGCGTACGACAGGGGCATGATGGAGAGACCCAGTACTTC. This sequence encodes CASSVRQGHDGETQYF. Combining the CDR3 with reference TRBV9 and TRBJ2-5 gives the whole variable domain DSGVTQTPKHLITATGQRVTLRCSPRSGDLSVYWYQQSLDQGLQFLIQYYNGEERAKGNILERFSAQQFPDLHSELNLSSLELGDSALYFCASSVRQGHDGETQYFGPGTRLLVL.

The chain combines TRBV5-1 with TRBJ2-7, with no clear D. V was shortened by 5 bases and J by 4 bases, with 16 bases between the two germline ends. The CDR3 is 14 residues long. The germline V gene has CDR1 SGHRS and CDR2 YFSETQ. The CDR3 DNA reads TGCGCCAGCAGTTCGGGTGGCGGTGTGTACGAGCAGTACTTC. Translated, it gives CASSSGGGVYEQYF.

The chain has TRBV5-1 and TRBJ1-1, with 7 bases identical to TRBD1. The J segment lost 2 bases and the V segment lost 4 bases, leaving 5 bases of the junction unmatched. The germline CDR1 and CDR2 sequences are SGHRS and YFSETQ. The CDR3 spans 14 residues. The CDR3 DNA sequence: TGCGCCAGCAGCCCGGGACAGACTAACACTGAAGCTTTCTTT. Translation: CASSPGQTNTEAFF.

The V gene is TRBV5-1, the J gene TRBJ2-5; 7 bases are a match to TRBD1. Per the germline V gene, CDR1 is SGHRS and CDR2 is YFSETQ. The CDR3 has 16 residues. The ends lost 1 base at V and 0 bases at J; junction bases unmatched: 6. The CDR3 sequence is CASSLRGTEYQETQYF. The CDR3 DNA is TGCGCCAGCAGCTTGAGAGGGACAGAGTACCAAGAGACCCAGTACTTC.

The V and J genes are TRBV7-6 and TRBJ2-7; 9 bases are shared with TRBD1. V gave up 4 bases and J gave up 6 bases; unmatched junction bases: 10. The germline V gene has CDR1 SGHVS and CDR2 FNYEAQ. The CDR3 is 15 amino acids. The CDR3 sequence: CASSSQGAPTLEQYF. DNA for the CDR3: TGTGCCAGCAGCTCACAGGGGGCGCCCACCCTCGAGCAGTACTTC.

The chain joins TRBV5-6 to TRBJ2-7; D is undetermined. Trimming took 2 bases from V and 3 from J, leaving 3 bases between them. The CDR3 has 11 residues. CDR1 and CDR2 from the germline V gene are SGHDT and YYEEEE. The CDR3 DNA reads TGTGCCAGCAGCTTCAACTACGAGCAGTACTTC. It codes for CASSFNYEQYF.

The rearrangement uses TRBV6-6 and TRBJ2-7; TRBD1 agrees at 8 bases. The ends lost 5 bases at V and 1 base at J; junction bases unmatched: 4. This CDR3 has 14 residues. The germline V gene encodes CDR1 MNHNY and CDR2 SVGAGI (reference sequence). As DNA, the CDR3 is TGTGCCAGCAGTCGGACAGGGCCGTCCTACGAGCAGTACTTC. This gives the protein CASSRTGPSYEQYF.